This record concerns one T cell receptor (beta chain) sequence. The Seattle patients, enrolled during active infection, were followed longitudinally. The CDR3 consists of 14 residues. Trimming took 4 bases from V and 8 from J, leaving 17 bases between them. Germline V gene data show CDR1 as SGHRS and CDR2 as YFSETQ. In the authors' workflow: Estimation of nucleated cell counts relied on the amplification of reference gene primers. Method: immunoSEQ multiplex PCR; TCRdb's copy keeps in-frame clones and lacks some. The V and J calls and clone size come from that table; D and trimming were worked out from the DNA. The sample shows some 500,000 clones, 85% to 90% of them seen only once. These data belong to a study of blood T cell repertoires in COVID-19. In the study overall: The samples span acute and convalescent COVID-19 from the United States, Italy and Spain. Nucleic acid was either cDNA or gDNA, and it came from T cells, B-cell-depleted T cells, or PBMCs.

The clonotype was recovered from a woman in her forties or fifties with COVID-19, enrolled during active disease. The specimen sequenced was peripheral blood. The V and J genes are TRBV5-1 and TRBJ2-3, with a possible D match to TRBD2 (6 bases). CDR3 nucleotides: TGCGCCAGCAGCCCCTTGCGGGGAGGAGGTACGCAGTATTTT. This gives the protein CASSPLRGGGTQYF.